This is a list of T cell receptor beta chains from one sample in a study of control samples from healthy donors and cancer patients. Sequencing used immunoSEQ multiplex PCR; TCRdb keeps in-frame clones, though not all of them. Found here are 99,000 or so clones, about four fifths of them singletons; the top ten hold roughly 2%. The sequenced sample consisted of blood. These receptors originate from a man between 60 and 75 years old in good health. Each CDR3 is given with its conserved first and last residue. The D gene is left open where the match is weak. Clone size is given for some rows only: seen once, a few or many times, or a class if the clone is expanded.

v_gene: TRBV7-2
abundance: -
len: 11
d_gene: -
j_gene: TRBJ2-7
CDR3nt: TGTGCCAGCAGCTTGGTCCAGGAGCAGTACTTC
CDR3aa: CASSLVQEQYF

v_gene: TRBV18
abundance: -
len: 16
d_gene: TRBD1
j_gene: TRBJ1-6
CDR3nt: TGTGCCAGCTCATCCGGGACAGGGGGCGCCCATTCACCCCTCCACTTT
CDR3aa: CASSSGTGGAHSPLHF

v_gene: TRBV5-1
abundance: -
len: 14
d_gene: TRBD2
j_gene: TRBJ2-7
CDR3nt: TGCGCCAGCAGACCGGGACTAGGGGCGGGGGAGCAGTACTTC
CDR3aa: CASRPGLGAGEQYF

v_gene: TRBV5-1
abundance: -
len: 15
d_gene: -
j_gene: TRBJ2-3
CDR3nt: TGCGCCAGCAGCCCAGGAACGGCCGGGACAGATACGCAGTATTTT
CDR3aa: CASSPGTAGTDTQYF

v_gene: TRBV5-8
abundance: few
len: 13
d_gene: -
j_gene: TRBJ1-5
CDR3nt: TGTGCCAGCAGCTTGGAACAGGGTCAGCCCCAGCATTTT
CDR3aa: CASSLEQGQPQHF

v_gene: TRBV6-2/TRBV6-3
abundance: -
len: 17
d_gene: TRBD2
j_gene: TRBJ2-6
CDR3nt: TGTGCCAGCAGTTACACGACTAGCGGGAGTAGGGCCAACGTCCTGACTTTC
CDR3aa: CASSYTTSGSRANVLTF

v_gene: TRBV2
abundance: -
len: 16
d_gene: -
j_gene: TRBJ1-5
CDR3nt: TGTGCCAGCAGTGAAACAGGGTATTGGCGCAATCAGCCCCAGCATTTT
CDR3aa: CASSETGYWRNQPQHF

v_gene: TRBV30
abundance: -
len: 11
d_gene: -
j_gene: TRBJ2-3
CDR3nt: TGTGCCTGTTCGGACCTAGATACGCAGTATTTT
CDR3aa: CACSDLDTQYF

v_gene: TRBV27
abundance: -
len: 15
d_gene: -
j_gene: TRBJ2-2
CDR3nt: TGTGCCAGCAGTCCCCAGGGCCCGAACGCCGGGGAGCTGTTTTTT
CDR3aa: CASSPQGPNAGELFF

v_gene: TRBV11-2
abundance: -
len: 14
d_gene: TRBD1
j_gene: TRBJ2-7
CDR3nt: TGTGCCAGCAACTCGGGGACAGGGGGCGACGAGCAGTACTTC
CDR3aa: CASNSGTGGDEQYF

v_gene: TRBV29-1
abundance: -
len: 13
d_gene: -
j_gene: TRBJ2-3
CDR3nt: TGCAGCGCCCTCCGGGACACCACAGATACGCAGTATTTT
CDR3aa: CSALRDTTDTQYF

v_gene: TRBV5-5
abundance: -
len: 16
d_gene: -
j_gene: TRBJ2-7
CDR3nt: TGTGCCAGCAGCTTGCTCGGCGGAGGGGCCCCCTACGAGCAGTACTTC
CDR3aa: CASSLLGGGAPYEQYF

v_gene: TRBV5-1
abundance: -
len: 15
d_gene: -
j_gene: TRBJ1-1
CDR3nt: TGCGCCAGCAGCGAACCAGGGAATATGAACACTGAAGCTTTCTTT
CDR3aa: CASSEPGNMNTEAFF

v_gene: TRBV27
abundance: -
len: 16
d_gene: TRBD1
j_gene: TRBJ2-7
CDR3nt: TGTGCCAGCAGTTTTGAACAGGGGGCTACCCCCTACGAGCAGTACTTC
CDR3aa: CASSFEQGATPYEQYF

v_gene: TRBV5-1
abundance: -
len: 13
d_gene: -
j_gene: TRBJ2-7
CDR3nt: TGCGCCAGCAGCTTGAGCGATTTCCACGAGCAGTACTTC
CDR3aa: CASSLSDFHEQYF

v_gene: TRBV5-6
abundance: -
len: 15
d_gene: -
j_gene: TRBJ2-2
CDR3nt: TGTGCCAGCAGCTCCCTCGGGGCGAACACCGGGGAGCTGTTTTTT
CDR3aa: CASSSLGANTGELFF

v_gene: TRBV6-5
abundance: -
len: 14
d_gene: -
j_gene: TRBJ2-3
CDR3nt: TGTGCCAGCGGCCCGGGGTGGGTCACAGATACGCAGTATTTT
CDR3aa: CASGPGWVTDTQYF

v_gene: TRBV19
abundance: -
len: 13
d_gene: -
j_gene: TRBJ2-6
CDR3nt: TGTGCCACTTCTCTTTCCGGGGCCAACGTCCTGACTTTC
CDR3aa: CATSLSGANVLTF

v_gene: TRBV7-6
abundance: few
len: 16
d_gene: TRBD2
j_gene: TRBJ2-5
CDR3nt: TGTGCCAGCAGGCAACTAGCGGGGGCACTCTCCGGGACCCAGTACTTC
CDR3aa: CASRQLAGALSGTQYF

v_gene: TRBV25-1
abundance: -
len: 12
d_gene: -
j_gene: TRBJ2-7
CDR3nt: TGTGCCAGCAGTGAAGCGGGGTACGAGCAGTACTTC
CDR3aa: CASSEAGYEQYF

v_gene: TRBV30
abundance: few
len: 17
d_gene: -
j_gene: TRBJ2-7
CDR3nt: TGTGCCTGGAGTGTACACCGGGCGGGTAGAAGCGTTAACGAGCAGTACTTC
CDR3aa: CAWSVHRAGRSVNEQYF

v_gene: TRBV30
abundance: -
len: 14
d_gene: -
j_gene: TRBJ2-1
CDR3nt: TGTGCCTGGTCCTCCGGGACTGGACACAATGAGCAGTTCTTC
CDR3aa: CAWSSGTGHNEQFF

v_gene: TRBV19
abundance: -
len: 12
d_gene: -
j_gene: TRBJ1-5
CDR3nt: TGTGCCAGTCAAACTTCCAATCAGCCCCAGCATTTT
CDR3aa: CASQTSNQPQHF

v_gene: TRBV6-2/TRBV6-3
abundance: -
len: 17
d_gene: TRBD1
j_gene: TRBJ2-4
CDR3nt: TGTGCCAGCAGTCGCCCCAGCCGGGACAGGGGCAAAAACATTCAGTACTTC
CDR3aa: CASSRPSRDRGKNIQYF

v_gene: TRBV6-6
abundance: -
len: 15
d_gene: -
j_gene: TRBJ1-3
CDR3nt: TGTGCCAGCAGTTACTCGAGGGAAGGTGGAAACACCATATATTTT
CDR3aa: CASSYSREGGNTIYF

v_gene: TRBV3-1/TRBV3-2
abundance: few
len: 15
d_gene: TRBD1
j_gene: TRBJ1-5
CDR3nt: TGTGCCAGCAGTCCGACAGGGCGGGACAATCAGCCCCAGCATTTT
CDR3aa: CASSPTGRDNQPQHF

v_gene: TRBV18
abundance: -
len: 14
d_gene: TRBD1
j_gene: TRBJ2-5
CDR3nt: TGTGCCAGCTCACTAGACAGGGGCACAGAGACCCAGTACTTC
CDR3aa: CASSLDRGTETQYF

v_gene: TRBV7-2
abundance: many
len: 14
d_gene: -
j_gene: TRBJ2-1
CDR3nt: TGTGCCAGCAGCTCCGGGACTGGCGACAATGAGCAGTTCTTC
CDR3aa: CASSSGTGDNEQFF

v_gene: TRBV5-1
abundance: -
len: 17
d_gene: TRBD2
j_gene: TRBJ2-3
CDR3nt: TGCGCCAGCAGCTTGGGGACTAGCGGGAGGGACACAGATACGCAGTATTTT
CDR3aa: CASSLGTSGRDTDTQYF

v_gene: TRBV24-1
abundance: -
len: 15
d_gene: TRBD1
j_gene: TRBJ2-1
CDR3nt: TGTGCCACCAGTGATCCCCGGGACAGGGAGAATGAGCAGTTCTTC
CDR3aa: CATSDPRDRENEQFF

v_gene: TRBV5-6
abundance: -
len: 14
d_gene: TRBD1
j_gene: TRBJ2-1
CDR3nt: TGTGCCAGCAGCTTGGTACAGGGGAAGAATGAGCAGTTCTTC
CDR3aa: CASSLVQGKNEQFF

v_gene: TRBV18
abundance: once
len: 15
d_gene: -
j_gene: TRBJ1-2
CDR3nt: TGTGCCAGCTCCCTTTCGTTGGGGGTGGGCTATGGCTACACCTTC
CDR3aa: CASSLSLGVGYGYTF

v_gene: TRBV6-2/TRBV6-3
abundance: -
len: 13
d_gene: -
j_gene: TRBJ2-7
CDR3nt: TGTGCCAGCAGTTCCTCCATCCCCTACGAGCAGTACTTC
CDR3aa: CASSSSIPYEQYF

v_gene: TRBV24-1
abundance: -
len: 16
d_gene: -
j_gene: TRBJ2-2
CDR3nt: TGTGCCACCAGTGATTCCTCGGGTGTAAAGACCGGGGAGCTGTTTTTT
CDR3aa: CATSDSSGVKTGELFF

v_gene: TRBV14
abundance: -
len: 19
d_gene: -
j_gene: TRBJ2-2
CDR3nt: TGTGCCAGCAGCCAACTTGTAGGCGGGTCAGCAGCGAACACCGGGGAGCTGTTTTTT
CDR3aa: CASSQLVGGSAANTGELFF

v_gene: TRBV9
abundance: -
len: 16
d_gene: -
j_gene: TRBJ1-3
CDR3nt: TGTGCCAGCAGCGTTGACAGGCCCAGCTCTGGAAACACCATATATTTT
CDR3aa: CASSVDRPSSGNTIYF

v_gene: TRBV27
abundance: -
len: 13
d_gene: -
j_gene: TRBJ2-2
CDR3nt: TGTGCCAGCAGTTTACTCAACACCGGGGAGCTGTTTTTT
CDR3aa: CASSLLNTGELFF

v_gene: TRBV27
abundance: -
len: 12
d_gene: TRBD1
j_gene: TRBJ1-2
CDR3nt: TGTGCCAGCATGGACAGGCACTATGGCTACACCTTC
CDR3aa: CASMDRHYGYTF

v_gene: TRBV5-6
abundance: -
len: 17
d_gene: -
j_gene: TRBJ2-1
CDR3nt: TGTGCCAGCAGCTTGTATCTTAAGCGCTCCTCCTACAATGAGCAGTTCTTC
CDR3aa: CASSLYLKRSSYNEQFF